Listed below are T cell receptor beta chains from one sample, sequenced in a study of cytomegalovirus exposure and HLA in healthy donors. The assay was immunoSEQ multiplex PCR, and TCRdb's table has in-frame clones only and misses some. Recorded for this sample: 74,000 or so clones. The sequencing input was PBMCs. The receptor source for this set is a woman aged 55-70 years in good health and CMV-seronegative. CDR3s leave out the opening cysteine and the closing phenylalanine or tryptophan. Each record gives: V gene, J gene, CDR3 protein.

V: TRBV7-9
J: TRBJ1-2
CDR3: ASSLMGYGYT

V: TRBV7-2
J: TRBJ2-2
CDR3: ASSYTGIAGELF

V: TRBV27
J: TRBJ2-2
CDR3: ASSFLGLAGGELF

V: TRBV11-1
J: TRBJ1-2
CDR3: ASSPMAGANYGYT

V: TRBV7-8
J: TRBJ1-2
CDR3: ASSLEWDRGMGGYT

V: TRBV27
J: TRBJ2-7
CDR3: ASSPGQVSHEQY

V: TRBV7-6
J: TRBJ2-1
CDR3: ASSLGQGFYNEQF

V: TRBV29-1
J: TRBJ2-5
CDR3: SVEGSGRAQY

V: TRBV2
J: TRBJ2-7
CDR3: ASGAGVVNEQY

V: TRBV5-4
J: TRBJ2-7
CDR3: ASSSAGPIHEQY

V: TRBV5-8
J: TRBJ2-4
CDR3: ASSLGQESGNIQY

V: TRBV9
J: TRBJ2-3
CDR3: ASSVGGHTDTQY

V: TRBV4-2
J: TRBJ2-2
CDR3: ASSPSGFNTGELF

V: TRBV4-1
J: TRBJ2-7
CDR3: ASSQVVPPYEQY

V: TRBV5-4
J: TRBJ2-3
CDR3: ASSLGAGGGTDTQY

V: TRBV11-2
J: TRBJ2-1
CDR3: ASTQGSYNEQF

V: TRBV4-2
J: TRBJ1-5
CDR3: ASSQDAGHSNQPQH

V: TRBV28
J: TRBJ1-5
CDR3: ASSMGQGCQPQH

V: TRBV7-9
J: TRBJ1-2
CDR3: ASSLTGYGYT

V: TRBV7-9
J: TRBJ2-7
CDR3: ASSLGTGGIEQY

V: TRBV7-8
J: TRBJ2-7
CDR3: ASSSWGLAGYEQY

V: TRBV19
J: TRBJ2-5
CDR3: ASSRGGSGETQY

V: TRBV19
J: -
CDR3: ASSIMTSGIYEQY

V: TRBV2
J: TRBJ1-5
CDR3: ASRDSPTQPQH

V: TRBV5-4
J: TRBJ2-3
CDR3: ASSWTGFGADTQY

V: TRBV7-9
J: -
CDR3: ASSLELAGYEQY

V: TRBV5-1
J: TRBJ2-3
CDR3: ASSLGSVGTDTQY

V: TRBV13
J: TRBJ2-7
CDR3: ASSPSGSYEQY

V: TRBV2
J: TRBJ2-4
CDR3: ASSDWGGFKNIQY

V: TRBV28
J: TRBJ1-5
CDR3: ASREANQPQH

V: TRBV27
J: TRBJ1-1
CDR3: ASSLGTNTEAF

V: TRBV9
J: TRBJ2-2
CDR3: ASQTSGNTGELF

V: TRBV18
J: TRBJ2-7
CDR3: ASSPTGGAAYEQY

V: TRBV16
J: TRBJ2-6
CDR3: ASSHTSVRQGAANVLT

V: TRBV27
J: TRBJ2-7
CDR3: ASSFSPTSSYEQY

V: TRBV7-9
J: TRBJ1-5
CDR3: ASSLGSGQGIEPQH

V: TRBV19
J: TRBJ2-1
CDR3: ASSMRGEPIVGNEQF

V: TRBV6-5
J: TRBJ2-7
CDR3: ASSSGTSGDSYEQY

V: TRBV6-1
J: TRBJ2-4
CDR3: ASSDGQLLAKNIQY

V: TRBV7-9
J: TRBJ2-7
CDR3: ASSLFGVSYEQY

V: TRBV28
J: TRBJ1-1
CDR3: ASSFASSRPATEAF

V: TRBV7-9
J: TRBJ2-3
CDR3: ASSLRGYTQY

V: TRBV5-6
J: TRBJ2-4
CDR3: ASSPPGTGSKNIQY

V: TRBV19
J: TRBJ2-4
CDR3: ASSPRLAGENIQY

V: TRBV30
J: TRBJ1-6
CDR3: AWGRGQTNSPLH

V: TRBV10-3
J: TRBJ1-1
CDR3: AISESPLGTEAF

V: TRBV19
J: TRBJ1-4
CDR3: ASSKLDAGGEKLF

V: TRBV2
J: -
CDR3: ASSERDSPSYEQY

V: TRBV5-6
J: TRBJ1-2
CDR3: ASSPGQGGYGYT

V: TRBV28
J: TRBJ2-1
CDR3: ASSVISRKQF

V: TRBV4-2
J: TRBJ2-3
CDR3: ASSQDHLTGSGTDTQY

V: TRBV4-1
J: TRBJ2-5
CDR3: ASSPFGAGSGTQETQY

V: TRBV28
J: TRBJ2-7
CDR3: ASSGTYLYEQY

V: TRBV6-1
J: TRBJ2-3
CDR3: ASRSGTGVTDTQY

V: TRBV30
J: TRBJ2-5
CDR3: AWSRSDREMATQY

V: TRBV7-9
J: TRBJ2-2
CDR3: ASPDREGDTGELF